This T cell receptor beta chain was observed in a study of blood T cell repertoires in COVID-19. Across the whole study: The United States, Italy and Spain were the sources of the acute and convalescent COVID-19 samples.

This CDR3 comprises 14 residues. Germline lookup yields CDR1 SEHNR and CDR2 FQNEAQ (reference sequence). Trimming stripped 1 base from V and 7 bases from J, with 11 bases between. In the source study's methods: By means of reference gene primer amplification, nucleated cell counts were estimated. Using immunoSEQ multiplex PCR, the repertoire was profiled, and TCRdb retains in-frame clones only, with some absent. That table supplies the V and J calls and clone size; D and trimming were determined from the DNA. Of tens of thousands of clones listed, approximately 82% were seen once; the top ten hold approximately 6%.

This rearrangement joins TRBV7-9 to TRBJ2-1; possibly TRBD2 for D (6 bases). The sample comprised peripheral blood. This sequence originates from a human donor in a cohort sampled during active or convalescent COVID-19. As DNA, the CDR3 is TGTGCCAGCAGCTTAGATGGGGGGAAGAATGAGCAGTTCTTC. Its translation is CASSLDGGKNEQFF. Full variable domain (missing parts from reference TRBV7-9 and TRBJ2-1): DTGVSQNPRHKITKRGQNVTFRCDPISEHNRLYWYRQTLGQGPEFLTYFQNEAQLEKSRLLSDRFSAERPKGSFSTLEIQRTEQGDSAMYLCASSLDGGKNEQFFGPGTRLTVL.